The rows below give T cell receptor beta chains drawn from one sample of a study of OX40 agonist ivuxolimab in advanced cancers. Assay: immunoSEQ multiplex PCR; the TCRdb copy retains only in-frame clones and omits some. The sample has roughly 49,000 clones; about 81% are singletons. Material: CD4+ or CD8+ T cells sorted from blood, obtained in a trial of the OX40 agonist ivuxolimab. Receptor source: an adult with an advanced solid tumor such as melanoma, head and neck, liver or kidney cancer. Both conserved end residues are part of each CDR3. The D gene is left open where the match is weak. Size values are once, few and many counts, or a class for expanded clones, and some rows have none.

clone_size d_call j_call v_call cdr3_aa cdr3_nt
- - TRBJ1-2 TRBV2 CASSSGLNYGYTF TGTGCCAGCAGTTCGGGGCTGAACTATGGCTACACCTTC
once - TRBJ2-5 TRBV5-1 CASSEGVETQYF TGCGCCAGCAGCGAAGGGGTAGAGACCCAGTACTTC
- - TRBJ1-5 TRBV20-1 CSAGALGAQHF TGCAGTGCAGGGGCTCTAGGGGCCCAGCATTTT
- - TRBJ1-3 TRBV6-6 CASSGGGGLGNTIYF TGTGCCAGCAGTGGAGGAGGGGGTTTAGGAAACACCATATATTTT
- TRBD2 TRBJ2-5 TRBV27 CASRGRETQDETQYF TGTGCCAGCAGGGGGAGGGAGACGCAAGACGAGACCCAGTACTTC
- - TRBJ2-7 TRBV9 CASSVSPRLGVGEQYF TGTGCCAGCAGCGTATCTCCTCGACTAGGGGTGGGTGAGCAGTACTTC
- - TRBJ1-2 TRBV15 CATSRDRARVNYGYTF TGTGCCACCAGCAGAGATCGGGCACGGGTTAACTATGGCTACACCTTC
- TRBD2 TRBJ2-1 TRBV28 CASSFFSGRYYNEQFF TGTGCCAGCAGTTTTTTCAGCGGGAGGTATTACAATGAGCAGTTCTTC
- TRBD2 TRBJ2-6 TRBV28 CASSFLAEIPPGANVLTF TGTGCCAGCAGTTTCCTAGCGGAGATACCCCCTGGGGCCAACGTCCTGACTTTC
- TRBD1 TRBJ2-5 TRBV5-1 CASSLEGAALETQYF TGCGCCAGCAGCTTGGAGGGGGCTGCTTTGGAGACCCAGTACTTC
- TRBD1 TRBJ1-1 TRBV6-1 CASSLQGAGDTEAFF TGTGCCAGCAGTCTACAGGGGGCGGGGGACACTGAAGCTTTCTTT
- - TRBJ2-3 TRBV11-3 CASSRRAGSTDTQYF TGTGCCAGCAGCCGGAGGGCGGGTAGCACAGATACGCAGTATTTT
- - TRBJ2-1 TRBV10-3 CAISPEPEVGEQFF TGTGCCATCAGTCCAGAGCCGGAGGTCGGTGAGCAGTTCTTC
- - TRBJ1-1 TRBV6-5 CASSYAPDTEAFF TGTGCCAGCAGTTACGCTCCGGACACTGAAGCTTTCTTT
once - TRBJ1-4 TRBV6-9 CASKGRAGEKLFF TGTGCCAGCAAGGGCAGAGCTGGGGAAAAACTGTTTTTT
medium-sized - TRBJ1-1 TRBV7-9 CASSSRWAVNTEAFF TGTGCCAGCAGCTCTCGCTGGGCGGTTAACACTGAAGCTTTCTTT